This TCR beta chain was obtained from a study of cytomegalovirus exposure and HLA in healthy donors. Amplification used 60 Vbeta primers and 13 Jbeta primers. TCRdb's table, derived via immunoSEQ multiplex PCR, lists solely in-frame clones and lacks some. The data contain 35,000 to 45,000 clones, roughly 82% of them singletons. Among the donors, all were healthy bone marrow donors. Despite likely unrecorded immune exposures, the donors were nominally healthy at the time of sampling. V was trimmed by 2 bases and J by 6 bases, leaving 11 bases between them. This CDR3 has 13 residues. Germline values: CDR1 SNHLY, CDR2 FYNNEI.

Sequenced input: PBMCs. The chain links TRBV2 to TRBJ2-7; D uncertain. The receptor was isolated from a woman aged 18 to 35 in good health and CMV-seropositive. The CDR3 sequence is CASSERVGSEQYF. The CDR3 DNA follows: TGTGCCAGCAGTGAACGGGTTGGCTCCGAGCAGTACTTC. Using reference TRBV2 and TRBJ2-7 for the parts outside the CDR3, the full variable domain is EPEVTQTPSHQVTQMGQEVILRCVPISNHLYFYWYRQILGQKVEFLVSFYNNEISEKSEIFDDQFSVERPDGSNFTLKIRSTKLEDSAMYFCASSERVGSEQYFGPGTRLTVT.